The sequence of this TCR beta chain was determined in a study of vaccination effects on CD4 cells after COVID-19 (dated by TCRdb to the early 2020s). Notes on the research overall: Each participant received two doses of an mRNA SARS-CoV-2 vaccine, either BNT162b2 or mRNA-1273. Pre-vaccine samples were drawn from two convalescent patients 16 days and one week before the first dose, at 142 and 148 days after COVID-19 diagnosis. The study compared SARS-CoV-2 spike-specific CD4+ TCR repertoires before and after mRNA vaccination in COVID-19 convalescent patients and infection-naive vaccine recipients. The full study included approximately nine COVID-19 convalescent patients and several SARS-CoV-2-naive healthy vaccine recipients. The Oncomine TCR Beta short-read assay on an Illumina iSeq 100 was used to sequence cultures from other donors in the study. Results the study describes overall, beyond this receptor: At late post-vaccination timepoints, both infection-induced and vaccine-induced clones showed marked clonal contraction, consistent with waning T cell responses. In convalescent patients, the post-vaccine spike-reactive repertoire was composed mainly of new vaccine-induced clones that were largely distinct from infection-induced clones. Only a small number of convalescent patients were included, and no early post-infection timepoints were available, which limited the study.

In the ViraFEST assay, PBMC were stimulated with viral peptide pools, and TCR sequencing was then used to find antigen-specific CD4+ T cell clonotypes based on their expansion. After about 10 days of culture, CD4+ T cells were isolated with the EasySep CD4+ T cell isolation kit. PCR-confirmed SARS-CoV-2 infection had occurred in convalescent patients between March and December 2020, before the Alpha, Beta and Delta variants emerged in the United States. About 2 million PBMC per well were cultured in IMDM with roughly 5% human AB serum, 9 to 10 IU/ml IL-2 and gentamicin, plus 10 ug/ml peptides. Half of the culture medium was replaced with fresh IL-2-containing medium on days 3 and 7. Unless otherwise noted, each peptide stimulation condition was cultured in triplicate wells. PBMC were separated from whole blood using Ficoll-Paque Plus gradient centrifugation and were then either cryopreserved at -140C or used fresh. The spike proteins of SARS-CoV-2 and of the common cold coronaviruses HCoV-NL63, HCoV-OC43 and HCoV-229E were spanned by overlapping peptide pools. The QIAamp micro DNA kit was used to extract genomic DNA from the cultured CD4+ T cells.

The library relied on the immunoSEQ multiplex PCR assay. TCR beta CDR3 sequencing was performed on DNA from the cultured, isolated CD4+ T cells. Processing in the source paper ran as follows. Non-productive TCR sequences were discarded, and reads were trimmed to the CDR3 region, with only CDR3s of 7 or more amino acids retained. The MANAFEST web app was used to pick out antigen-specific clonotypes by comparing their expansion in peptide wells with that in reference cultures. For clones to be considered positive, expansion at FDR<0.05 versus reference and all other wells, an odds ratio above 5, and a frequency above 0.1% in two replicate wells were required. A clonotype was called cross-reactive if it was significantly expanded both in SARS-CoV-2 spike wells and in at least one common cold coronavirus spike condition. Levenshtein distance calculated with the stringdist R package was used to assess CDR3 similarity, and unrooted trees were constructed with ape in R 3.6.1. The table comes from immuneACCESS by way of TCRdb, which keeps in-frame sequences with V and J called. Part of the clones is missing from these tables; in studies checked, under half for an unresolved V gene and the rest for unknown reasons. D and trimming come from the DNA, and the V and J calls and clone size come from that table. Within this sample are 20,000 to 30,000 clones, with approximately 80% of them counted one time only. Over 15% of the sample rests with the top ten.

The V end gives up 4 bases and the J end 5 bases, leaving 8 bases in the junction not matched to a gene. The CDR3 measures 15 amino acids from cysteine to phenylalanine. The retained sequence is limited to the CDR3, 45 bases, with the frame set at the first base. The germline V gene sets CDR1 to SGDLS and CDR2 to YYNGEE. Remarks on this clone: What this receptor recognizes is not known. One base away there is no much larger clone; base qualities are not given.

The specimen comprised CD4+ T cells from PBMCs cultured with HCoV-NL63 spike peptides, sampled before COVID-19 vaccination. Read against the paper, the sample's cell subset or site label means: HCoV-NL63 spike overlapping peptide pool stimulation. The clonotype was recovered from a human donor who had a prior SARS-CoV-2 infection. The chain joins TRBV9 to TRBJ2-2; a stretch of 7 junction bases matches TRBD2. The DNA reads TGTGCCAGCAGCCCACGAGGGAGGGTAACCGGGGAGCTGTTTTTT. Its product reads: CASSPRGRVTGELFF.